A selection of T cell receptor beta chains follows, all from one sample in a study of OX40 agonist ivuxolimab in advanced cancers. The protocol was immunoSEQ multiplex PCR, while the TCRdb copy is restricted to in-frame clones and leaves out a portion. The sample has roughly 20,000 clones, 80% to 90% seen once; the top ten hold about 15%. The sequences come from CD4+ or CD8+ T cells sorted from blood, collected in a trial of the OX40 agonist ivuxolimab. The receptor source for this set is an adult with an advanced solid tumor such as melanoma, head and neck, liver or kidney cancer. Each CDR3 is given with its conserved first and last residue.

j_call: TRBJ1-5; v_call: TRBV27; cdr3_aa: CASSLLGLHSNQPQHF
j_call: TRBJ1-2; v_call: TRBV6-1; cdr3_aa: CASSRGTGGFYGYTF
j_call: TRBJ2-7; v_call: TRBV7-9; cdr3_aa: CASSSSGGYEQYF
j_call: TRBJ2-7; v_call: TRBV5-1; cdr3_aa: CASTGSSPYEQYF
j_call: TRBJ2-2; v_call: TRBV11-2; cdr3_aa: CASSRRAQNTGELFF
j_call: TRBJ2-7; v_call: TRBV5-1; cdr3_aa: CASSPLQGTAYEQYF
j_call: TRBJ2-4; v_call: TRBV7-8; cdr3_aa: CASSFSGQLNIQYF
j_call: TRBJ1-1; v_call: TRBV6-5; cdr3_aa: CASSYGAWGSNTEAFF
j_call: TRBJ2-2; v_call: TRBV30; cdr3_aa: CAWSRRGQVDTGELFF
j_call: TRBJ2-1; v_call: TRBV2; cdr3_aa: CASSLRGNEQFF
j_call: TRBJ2-3; v_call: TRBV11-3; cdr3_aa: CASSFSRTRTTDTQYF
j_call: TRBJ1-5; v_call: TRBV19; cdr3_aa: CASSIRLTYSNQPQHF
j_call: TRBJ2-1; v_call: TRBV5-1; cdr3_aa: CASSLAGGLGNEQFF
j_call: TRBJ2-2; v_call: TRBV5-1; cdr3_aa: CASSWGQGGTGELFF
j_call: TRBJ2-5; v_call: TRBV18; cdr3_aa: CASSQGLAQETQYF
j_call: TRBJ2-7; v_call: TRBV7-6; cdr3_aa: CASSSPRTGVGEQYF
j_call: TRBJ1-1; v_call: TRBV4-2; cdr3_aa: CASSQKNRVQGEAFF
j_call: TRBJ2-5; v_call: TRBV5-6; cdr3_aa: CASSLYPQETQYF
j_call: TRBJ1-1; v_call: TRBV5-6; cdr3_aa: CASSLVPTGTEAFF
j_call: TRBJ1-2; v_call: TRBV27; cdr3_aa: CASSFGIHYGYTF
j_call: TRBJ1-3; v_call: TRBV7-2; cdr3_aa: CASTNPGWGSGYTIYF
j_call: TRBJ1-4; v_call: TRBV6-6; cdr3_aa: CASTPVRGGEKLFF
j_call: TRBJ2-3; v_call: TRBV19; cdr3_aa: CASSKVGSSTDTQYF
j_call: TRBJ2-3; v_call: TRBV6-6; cdr3_aa: CASSYPQNTDTQYF
j_call: TRBJ2-7; v_call: TRBV6-5; cdr3_aa: CASVSGASYEQYF
j_call: TRBJ1-5; v_call: TRBV19; cdr3_aa: CASKSSQGRTNFQPQHF
j_call: TRBJ1-2; v_call: TRBV10-3; cdr3_aa: CAISKNTGTDYGYTF
j_call: TRBJ1-5; v_call: TRBV30; cdr3_aa: CAWSASFSNQPQHF
j_call: TRBJ2-6; v_call: TRBV19; cdr3_aa: CASSRGTVAGANVLTF
j_call: TRBJ1-2; v_call: TRBV9; cdr3_aa: CASSVDSGREGYTF
j_call: TRBJ2-3; v_call: TRBV5-1; cdr3_aa: CASSLANTRDTQYF
j_call: TRBJ2-3; v_call: TRBV6-6; cdr3_aa: CASTKPGGTDTQYF
j_call: TRBJ2-5; v_call: TRBV5-5; cdr3_aa: CASSLGLRLAGGQETQYF
j_call: TRBJ2-1; v_call: TRBV19; cdr3_aa: CASSRFAASRPYNEQFF
j_call: TRBJ1-1; v_call: TRBV6-6; cdr3_aa: CASSYSLAEAFF
j_call: TRBJ2-7; v_call: TRBV6-5; cdr3_aa: CASSQLYEQYF
j_call: TRBJ2-3; v_call: TRBV5-5; cdr3_aa: CASALTDTQYF
j_call: TRBJ1-2; v_call: TRBV4-2; cdr3_aa: CASSQDGTGNYGYTF
j_call: TRBJ2-1; v_call: TRBV7-3; cdr3_aa: CASSPNLGTKNEQFF